This T cell receptor (beta chain) was obtained from a study of CD8 T cells in Susac syndrome. The CDR3 totals 12 residues. V was clipped by 0 bases and J by 6 bases, with 8 bases between them. Germline CDR1 SQVTM, CDR2 ANQGSEA. TEMRA cells were FACS-enriched, unlike CD8+ and CD4+ T cells, which were negatively isolated. Random-hexamer reverse transcription was applied to about 0.5 to 1 ug RNA. TCRdb processed the immunoSEQ multiplex PCR reads anew with MiXCR; each CDR3 protein has one entry. This sample yields approximately 160,000 distinct CDR3 sequences, of which roughly 95% are seen a single time; 0.13% belongs to the top ten.

Sequences were obtained from CD4+ T cells from PBMCs. V is TRBV29-1 and J is TRBJ1-1; the D is unclear. This clonotype was obtained from a human donor in good health. The CDR3 loop reads CSVEDVGAEAFF. In DNA, the CDR3 is TGCAGCGTTGAAGACGTCGGCGCTGAAGCTTTCTTT.